These T cell receptor beta chains were read from a single sample in a study of T cell responses to AZD1222 COVID-19 vaccine. The data were produced by immunoSEQ multiplex PCR, yet TCRdb's version contains in-frame clones alone and is incomplete. The table lists roughly 45,000 clones, over 80% of them singletons, with 15% to 20% in the top ten. The specimen was peripheral blood, collected 28 days after the second AZD1222 dose. The receptors were sampled from an adult who received the AZD1222 COVID-19 vaccine. Each CDR3 is given with its conserved first and last residue. A D gene is named only where the DNA matches it firmly. Clone size is given for some rows only: seen once, a few or many times, or a class if the clone is expanded.

size | J | D | V | DNA | CDR3
NA | TRBJ1-1 | NA | TRBV27 | TGTGCCAGCAGTTGGCGGGCGAACACTGAAGCTTTCTTT | CASSWRANTEAFF
NA | TRBJ1-5 | NA | TRBV6-5 | TGTGCCAGCAGTTATCAGCCCCAGCATTTT | CASSYQPQHF
NA | TRBJ2-7 | NA | TRBV20-1 | TGCAGTGCCCCTGTCGGCGAGCAGTACTTC | CSAPVGEQYF
NA | TRBJ2-3 | NA | TRBV7-7 | TGTGCTAGCAGCTTGGGGGGGCTCACAGATACGCAGTATTTT | CASSLGGLTDTQYF
NA | TRBJ2-5 | NA | TRBV6-1 | TGTGCCAGCAGTGAACTTTTGAGACAAGAGACCCAGTACTTC | CASSELLRQETQYF
medium-sized | TRBJ2-2 | TRBD1 | TRBV5-5 | TGTGCCAGCAGCAGTGCAGGGGGCGCCGGGACCGGGGAGCTGTTTTTT | CASSSAGGAGTGELFF
NA | TRBJ1-4 | NA | TRBV10-3 | TGTGCCATCAGTGACTCCAGTCTGGACGGTAATGAAAAACTGTTTTTT | CAISDSSLDGNEKLFF
NA | TRBJ2-7 | TRBD2 | TRBV18 | TGTGCCAGCTCACCGAGCGGGGGGTCCTACGAGCAGTACTTC | CASSPSGGSYEQYF
few | TRBJ1-6 | TRBD1 | TRBV9 | TGTGCCAGCAGCATCACGGGACAGGGTTCACCCCTCCACTTT | CASSITGQGSPLHF
few | TRBJ1-5 | NA | TRBV5-4 | TGTGCCAGCAGCATAGGGCCGACCAATCAGCCCCAGCATTTT | CASSIGPTNQPQHF
NA | TRBJ2-5 | NA | TRBV12-3/TRBV12-4 | TGTGCCAGCAGTCGGGCCAACCGGGAGACCCAGTACTTC | CASSRANRETQYF
NA | TRBJ1-3 | NA | TRBV6-5 | TGTGCCAGCGGGACCGCTGGAAACACCATATATTTT | CASGTAGNTIYF
few | TRBJ2-1 | TRBD1 | TRBV30 | TGTGCCTGGAGTGTACTCCCCCCTCTTGGACAGGGGATCAATGAGCAGTTCTTC | CAWSVLPPLGQGINEQFF
NA | TRBJ1-5 | NA | TRBV10-1 | TGCGCCCGCAGCCACGACACCAATCAGCCCCAGCATTTT | CARSHDTNQPQHF
NA | TRBJ2-3 | NA | TRBV4-2 | TGTGCCAGCAGCCAAGCTTATACGCAGTATTTT | CASSQAYTQYF
NA | TRBJ2-7 | NA | TRBV3-1/TRBV3-2 | TGTGCCAGCAGCCAAGATGAGAGAGCAAACTACGAGCAGTACTTC | CASSQDERANYEQYF
NA | TRBJ1-3 | TRBD1 | TRBV28 | TGTGCCAGCAGTAAAGACAGGGGATCTGGAAACACCATATATTTT | CASSKDRGSGNTIYF
medium-sized | TRBJ1-5 | NA | TRBV27 | TGTGCCAGCAGTTTAAGGGGCAATCAGCCCCAGCATTTT | CASSLRGNQPQHF
NA | TRBJ2-7 | NA | TRBV7-8 | TGTGCCAGCAGCAAAAACAGGAACGAGCAGTACTTC | CASSKNRNEQYF
NA | TRBJ1-5 | NA | TRBV7-2 | TGTGCCAGCACCCGAACGGGGTACGGGGAGCCCCAGCATTTT | CASTRTGYGEPQHF
NA | TRBJ1-4 | NA | TRBV14 | TGTGCCAGCAGCCAAGGGGATGCAACTAATGAAAAACTGTTTTTT | CASSQGDATNEKLFF
once | TRBJ2-1 | TRBD1 | TRBV4-1 | TGCGCCAGCAGCCAAGATCTTTCGAGACAGGGTTACAATGAGCAGTTCTTC | CASSQDLSRQGYNEQFF
NA | TRBJ2-3 | NA | TRBV29-1 | TGCAGCGTCCGAGGACTAAGCACAGATACGCAGTATTTT | CSVRGLSTDTQYF
NA | TRBJ2-2 | NA | TRBV14 | TGTGCCAGCAGCCAAGATGTAACAGGTCAGCGGTTGACCGGGGAGCTGTTTTTT | CASSQDVTGQRLTGELFF
NA | TRBJ1-1 | TRBD1 | TRBV7-3 | TGTGCCAGCAGTTCAGGGGGCCCTGAAGCTTTCTTT | CASSSGGPEAFF
NA | TRBJ1-1 | NA | TRBV7-9 | TGTGCCAGCAGCCTCGGGTCTTACACTGAAGCTTTCTTT | CASSLGSYTEAFF
once | TRBJ2-5 | TRBD2 | TRBV9 | TGTGCCAGCAGCGCGCGGGGGGGCGCGATCGGGGAGACCCAGTACTTC | CASSARGGAIGETQYF
few | TRBJ2-5 | NA | TRBV21-1 | TGTGCCAGCGGACGATACAGGGGCGAGGAAGAGACCCAGTACTTC | CASGRYRGEEETQYF
NA | TRBJ2-1 | NA | TRBV5-1 | TGCGCCAGCAGCTTGGAGGCCCGCGATGAGCAGTTCTTC | CASSLEARDEQFF